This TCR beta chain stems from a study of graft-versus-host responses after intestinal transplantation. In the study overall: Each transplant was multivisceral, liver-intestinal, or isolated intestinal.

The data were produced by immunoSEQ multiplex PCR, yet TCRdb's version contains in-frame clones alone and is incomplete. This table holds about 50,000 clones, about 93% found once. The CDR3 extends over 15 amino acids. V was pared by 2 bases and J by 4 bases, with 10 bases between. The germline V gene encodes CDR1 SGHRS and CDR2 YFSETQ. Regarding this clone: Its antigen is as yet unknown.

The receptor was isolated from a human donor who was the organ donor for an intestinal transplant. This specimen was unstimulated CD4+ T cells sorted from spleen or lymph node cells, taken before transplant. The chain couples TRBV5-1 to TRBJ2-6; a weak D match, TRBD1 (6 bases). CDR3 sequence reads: CASSLQGAGANVLTF. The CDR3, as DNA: TGCGCCAGCAGCTTACAGGGCGCGGGGGCCAACGTCCTGACTTTC.